What follows are 9 T cell receptor beta chains derived from one specimen sequenced in a study of T cell responses to AZD1222 COVID-19 vaccine. TCRdb's table, derived via immunoSEQ multiplex PCR, lists solely in-frame clones and lacks some. The sample records about 120,000 clones, around nine tenths being singletons. The sample was peripheral blood, taken on day 0 of AZD1222 vaccination. The origin of the receptors is an adult in good health.

Regarding this clone: Other DNA sequences in this sample translate to the same CDR3. The gene calls are TRBV13 and TRBJ1-5; D is uncertain. In germline, CDR1 is PRHDT, CDR2 FYEKMQ (reference sequence). The CDR3 runs to 14 residues. V was trimmed by 0 bases and J by 4 bases, leaving 7 bases between them. The CDR3 sequence: CASSLGLKNQPQHF. DNA of the CDR3: TGTGCCAGCAGCTTAGGCCTGAAGAATCAGCCCCAGCATTTT.

This clone occurred once. The chain recombines TRBV9 with TRBJ2-3; the D is unclear. The CDR3 sequence is 15 residues long. The germline V gene has CDR1 SGDLS and CDR2 YYNGEE. V shed 1 base and J shed 1 base, with 10 bases lying between them. For the CDR3, the DNA is TGTGCCAGCAGCGTATCCCCTTCCCGCACAGATACGCAGTATTTT. Translation gives CASSVSPSRTDTQYF.

The chain joins TRBV6-2 or TRBV6-3 to TRBJ2-7, with 8 bases fitting TRBD2. J gave up 0 bases and V 3 bases, and 1 base lay outside the gene matches. The germline CDR1 and CDR2 sequences are MNHEY and SVGEGT. The CDR3 sequence is 14 residues long. CDR3 DNA: TGTGCCAGCAGTTATAGCGGGACCTCCTACGAGCAGTACTTC. Protein sequence: CASSYSGTSYEQYF.

The table lists this clone with a count of one. This chain connects TRBV7-2 to TRBJ2-3; weak D call: TRBD2 (6 bases). This CDR3 region has 16 residues. Germline CDR1 is SGHTA and CDR2 is FQGNSA. The V gene lost 1 base and the J gene lost 6 bases, with 17 bases spanning the gap. The CDR3 loop is CASSLGSGVGGDTQYF. The DNA for the CDR3 is TGTGCCAGCAGCTTAGGGTCGGGGGTTGGTGGGGATACGCAGTATTTT.

V and J are TRBV5-6 and TRBJ2-7; 11 nucleotides match TRBD2. CDR3 length equals 16 residues. The germline V gene encodes CDR1 SGHDT and CDR2 YYEEEE. V was clipped by 4 bases and J by 4 bases; unmatched bases: 10. The CDR3: CASSLLSGRGRYEQYF. CDR3 nucleotide sequence: TGTGCCAGCAGCCTTCTTAGCGGGAGGGGAAGGTACGAGCAGTACTTC.

V usage is TRBV3-1 (or the pseudogene TRBV3-2) and J usage is TRBJ2-6; TRBD1 matches 8 bases. The CDR3 is made up of 16 amino acids. Losses at the gene ends were 1 base for V and 2 bases for J; bases not matched to a gene: 1. Germline V gene data show CDR1 as LGHDT and CDR2 as YNNKEL (reference sequence). The CDR3 nucleotides are TGTGCCAGCAGCCAAGCAGGGGGCGCTGGGGCCAACGTCCTGACTTTC. Translated, it gives CASSQAGGAGANVLTF.

The genes are TRBV7-6 and TRBJ1-3, with D hard to call. There are 14 residues in the CDR3. V was pared by 2 bases and J by 1 base, with 6 bases between. Germline values: CDR1 SGHVS, CDR2 FNYEAQ. The CDR3 DNA reads TGTGCCAGCAGCTTAATAGATTCTGGAAACACCATATATTTT. This sequence encodes CASSLIDSGNTIYF.

The V call is TRBV30, the J call TRBJ1-4; 9 nucleotides line up with TRBD1. The V segment lost 0 bases and the J segment 5 bases; nucleotides outside the gene matches: 1. The CDR3 runs 14 residues. Germline V gives CDR1 GTSNPN, CDR2 SVGIG (reference sequence). In nucleotides, the CDR3 is TGTGCCTGGAGTGTCGGGACAGGGAATGAAAAACTGTTTTTT. Translation: CAWSVGTGNEKLFF. Combining the CDR3 with reference TRBV30 and TRBJ1-4 gives the whole variable domain SQTIHQWPATLVQPVGSPLSLECTVEGTSNPNLYWYRQAAGRGLQLLFYSVGIGQISSEVPQNLSASRPQDRQFILSSKKLLLSDSGFYLCAWSVGTGNEKLFFGSGTQLSVL.

This rearrangement joins TRBV6-1 to TRBJ2-3; TRBD2 agrees at 7 bases. The CDR3 covers 13 residues. Trimming cost V 2 bases and J 5 bases; bases outside gene matches: 1. The germline V gene has CDR1 MNHNS and CDR2 SASEGT. CDR3 DNA: TGTGCCAGCAGTGAACGGGGGGTAGATACGCAGTATTTT. This translates into CASSERGVDTQYF.